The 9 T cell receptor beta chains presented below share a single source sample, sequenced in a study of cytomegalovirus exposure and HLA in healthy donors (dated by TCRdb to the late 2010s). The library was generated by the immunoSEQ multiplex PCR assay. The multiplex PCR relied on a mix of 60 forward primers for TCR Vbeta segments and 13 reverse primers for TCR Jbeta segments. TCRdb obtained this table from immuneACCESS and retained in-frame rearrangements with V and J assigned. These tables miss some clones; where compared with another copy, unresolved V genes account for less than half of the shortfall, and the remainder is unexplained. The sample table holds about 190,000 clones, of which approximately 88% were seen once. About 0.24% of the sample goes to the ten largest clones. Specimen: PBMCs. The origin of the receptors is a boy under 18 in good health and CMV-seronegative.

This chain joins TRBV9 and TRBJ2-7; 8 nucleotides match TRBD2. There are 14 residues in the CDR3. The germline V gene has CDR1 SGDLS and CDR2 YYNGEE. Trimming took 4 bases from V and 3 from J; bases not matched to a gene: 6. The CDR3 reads CASSPGGGLYEQYF. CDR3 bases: TGTGCCAGCAGCCCCGGGGGGGGGCTCTACGAGCAGTACTTC. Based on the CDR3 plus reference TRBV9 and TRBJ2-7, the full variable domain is DSGVTQTPKHLITATGQRVTLRCSPRSGDLSVYWYQQSLDQGLQFLIQYYNGEERAKGNILERFSAQQFPDLHSELNLSSLELGDSALYFCASSPGGGLYEQYFGPGTRLTVT.

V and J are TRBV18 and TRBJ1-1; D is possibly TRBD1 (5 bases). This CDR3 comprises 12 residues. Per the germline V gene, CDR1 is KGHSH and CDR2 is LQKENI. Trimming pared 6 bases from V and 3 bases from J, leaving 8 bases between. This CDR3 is CASSQGYTEAFF. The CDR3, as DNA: TGTGCCAGCTCTCAGGGTTACACTGAAGCTTTCTTT. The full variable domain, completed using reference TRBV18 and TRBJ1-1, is NAGVMQNPRHLVRRRGQEARLRCSPMKGHSHVYWYRQLPEEGLKFMVYLQKENIIDESGMPKERFSAEFPKEGPSILRIQQVVRGDSAAYFCASSQGYTEAFFGQGTRLTVV.

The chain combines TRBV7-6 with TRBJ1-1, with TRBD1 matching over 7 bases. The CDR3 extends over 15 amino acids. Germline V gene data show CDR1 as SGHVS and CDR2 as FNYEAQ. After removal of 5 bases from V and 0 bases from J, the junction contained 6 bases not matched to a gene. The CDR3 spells CASSKTGTVNTEAFF. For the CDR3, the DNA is TGTGCCAGCAGCAAAACCGGGACAGTGAACACTGAAGCTTTCTTT. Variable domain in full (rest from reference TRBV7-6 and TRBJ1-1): GAGVSQSPRYKVTKRGQDVALRCDPISGHVSLYWYRQALGQGPEFLTYFNYEAQQDKSGLPNDRFSAERPEGSISTLTIQRTEQRDSAMYRCASSKTGTVNTEAFFGQGTRLTVV.

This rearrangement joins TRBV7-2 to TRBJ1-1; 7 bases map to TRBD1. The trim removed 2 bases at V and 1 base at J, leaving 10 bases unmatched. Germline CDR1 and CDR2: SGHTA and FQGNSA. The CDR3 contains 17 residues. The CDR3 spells CASSLPIQGRRNTEAFF. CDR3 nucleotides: TGTGCCAGCAGCTTACCGATACAGGGGAGAAGGAACACTGAAGCTTTCTTT.

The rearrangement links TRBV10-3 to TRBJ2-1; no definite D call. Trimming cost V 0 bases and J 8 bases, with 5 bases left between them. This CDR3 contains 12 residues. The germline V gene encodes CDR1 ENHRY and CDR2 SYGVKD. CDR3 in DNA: TGTGCCATCAGTGAGTCGAGGTATGAGCAGTTCTTC. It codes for CAISESRYEQFF.

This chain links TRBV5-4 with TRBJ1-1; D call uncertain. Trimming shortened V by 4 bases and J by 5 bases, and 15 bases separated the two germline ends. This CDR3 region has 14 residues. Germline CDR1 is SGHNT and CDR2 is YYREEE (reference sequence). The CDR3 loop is CASSQIGGRTEAFF. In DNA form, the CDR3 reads TGTGCCAGCAGCCAGATAGGAGGGCGGACTGAAGCTTTCTTT.

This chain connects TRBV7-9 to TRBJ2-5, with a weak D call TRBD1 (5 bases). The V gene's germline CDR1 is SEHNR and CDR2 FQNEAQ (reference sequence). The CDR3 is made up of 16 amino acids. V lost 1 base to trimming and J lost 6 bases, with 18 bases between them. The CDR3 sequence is CASSLGGSSAPQTQYF. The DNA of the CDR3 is TGTGCCAGCAGCTTAGGGGGCTCTTCGGCCCCACAGACCCAGTACTTC.

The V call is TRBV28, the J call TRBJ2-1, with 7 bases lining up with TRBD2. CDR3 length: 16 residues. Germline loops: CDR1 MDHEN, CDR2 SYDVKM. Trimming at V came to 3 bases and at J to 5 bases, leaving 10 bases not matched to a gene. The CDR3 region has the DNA TGTGCCAGCAGTTTGTGGGACTACTATAAAAACAATGAGCAGTTCTTC. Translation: CASSLWDYYKNNEQFF. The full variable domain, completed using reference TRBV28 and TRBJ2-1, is DVKVTQSSRYLVKRTGEKVFLECVQDMDHENMFWYRQDPGLGLRLIYFSYDVKMKEKGDIPEGYSVSREKKERFSLILESASTNQTSMYLCASSLWDYYKNNEQFFGPGTRLTVL.

In DNA form, the CDR3 reads TGTGCCAGCAGCGCTGACGGGAGCAATCAGCCCCAGCATTTT. It codes for CASSADGSNQPQHF. The gene calls are TRBV9 and TRBJ1-5; D gene ambiguous. Trimming left V 3 bases short and J 1 base short, with 8 bases between. CDR3 length: 14 residues. CDR1 is SGDLS, CDR2 YYNGEE, per germline.